This is a list of T cell receptor beta chains from one sample in a study of blood T cells in healthy people across ages. TCRdb itself ran the 5' RACE reads through MiXCR, one entry per CDR3 protein. The sample shows more than 700,000 distinct CDR3 sequences, 35% to 50% of them seen only once. Sequenced: blood. Receptors were obtained from a man aged 80 or over in good health. The CDR3 runs from the conserved cysteine through the conserved F or W. A D gene is named only where the DNA matches it firmly. Clone size appears in some rows only: once, few, many, or a class for an expanded clone.

few	TRBJ1-5	14	TRBV6-5	-	CASSYSSVGQPQHF	TGTGCCAGCAGTTACTCGAGTGTGGGTCAGCCCCAGCATTTT
-	TRBJ2-1	14	TRBV7-9	TRBD2	CASSARTSLNEQFF	TGTGCCAGCAGCGCCAGGACTAGTCTCAATGAGCAGTTCTTC
-	TRBJ2-3	14	TRBV5-1	TRBD1	CASSDTGGGDTQYF	TGCGCCAGCAGCGACACAGGGGGCGGGGATACGCAGTATTTT
few	TRBJ2-7	16	TRBV20-1	TRBD2	CSARESGGLSTYEQYF	TGCAGTGCTAGAGAGTCCGGGGGACTATCTACCTACGAGCAGTACTTC
-	TRBJ2-7	14	TRBV9	-	CASSPNTGVFEQYF	TGTGCCAGCAGCCCGAATACGGGGGTATTCGAGCAGTACTTC
-	TRBJ2-7	17	TRBV29-1	-	CSVEDSSLGSGAYEQYF	TGCAGCGTTGAAGATTCTTCTCTGGGCTCAGGGGCCTACGAGCAGTACTTC
many	TRBJ2-5	13	TRBV30	-	CAWSWKGVETQYF	TGTGCCTGGAGTTGGAAAGGGGTAGAGACCCAGTACTTC
many	TRBJ2-3	16	TRBV9	-	CASSVGSGDGTDTQYF	TGTGCCAGCAGCGTAGGGTCGGGAGATGGCACAGATACGCAGTATTTT
-	TRBJ2-1	16	TRBV4-2	TRBD2	CASSHRSGRKNNEQFF	TGTGCCAGCAGCCATCGTAGCGGGAGGAAAAACAATGAGCAGTTCTTC
-	TRBJ1-2	15	TRBV7-2	TRBD1	CASSLWQGGAYGYTF	TGTGCCAGCAGCTTATGGCAGGGGGGCGCCTATGGCTACACCTTC
once	TRBJ2-5	15	TRBV7-2	-	CASSLFPDSYNEQYF	TGTGCCAGCAGCTTATTCCCAGACTCCTACAATGAGCAGTACTTC
-	TRBJ2-1	15	TRBV20-1	TRBD2	CSARATVAGENEQFF	TGCAGTGCTAGAGCTACGGTAGCGGGAGAGAATGAGCAGTTCTTC
few	TRBJ2-1	15	TRBV24-1	-	CATSGTTASANEQFF	TGTGCCACCAGTGGGACTACAGCAAGCGCCAATGAGCAGTTCTTC
-	TRBJ2-2	16	TRBV20-1	-	CIARPSDGRGTGELFF	TGCATTGCTAGACCTTCCGATGGTAGGGGCACCGGGGAGCTGTTTTTT
few	TRBJ2-4	14	TRBV15	-	CATSRGGDGNIQYF	TGTGCCACCAGCAGAGGAGGAGATGGGAACATTCAGTACTTC
many	TRBJ2-7	14	TRBV4-2	-	CASSPSLLYNEQYF	TGTGCCAGCAGCCCATCTCTTCTCTACAATGAGCAGTACTTC
few	TRBJ2-5	13	TRBV3-1	-	CASSQTRQETQYF	TGTGCCAGCAGTCAAACTAGGCAAGAGACCCAGTACTTC
-	TRBJ2-5	14	TRBV6-5	-	CASSLYRTQETQYF	TGTGCCAGCAGTTTGTACCGGACTCAAGAGACCCAGTACTTC
-	TRBJ2-1	17	TRBV7-6	-	CASSLSFGGTALETQFF	TGTGCCAGCAGCTTAAGTTTTGGGGGGACAGCCCTCGAGACCCAGTTCTTC
few	TRBJ2-7	13	TRBV5-1	-	CASSFAGEGEQYF	TGCGCCAGCAGCTTCGCAGGAGAGGGCGAGCAGTACTTC
-	TRBJ2-3	13	TRBV7-2	-	CASSQPGPSTQYF	TGTGCCAGCAGCCAACCCGGGCCTAGTACGCAGTATTTT
-	TRBJ1-5	13	TRBV3-1	-	CASGLTGSGIQHF	TGTGCCAGCGGTCTGACGGGAAGCGGGATCCAGCATTTT
-	TRBJ2-1	14	TRBV3-1	-	CASSQGTGSDGQFF	TGTGCCAGCAGCCAAGGTACAGGGTCCGATGGGCAGTTCTTC
-	TRBJ2-7	14	TRBV4-2	TRBD2	CASSLSGSSNEQYF	TGTGCCAGCAGCCTTAGCGGGAGTTCCAACGAGCAGTACTTC
few	TRBJ2-3	15	TRBV20-1	TRBD2	CSARPTSGYTDTQYF	TGCAGTGCTAGGCCGACTAGCGGGTATACAGATACGCAGTATTTT
-	TRBJ2-1	11	TRBV30	TRBD2	CAWTLGGEQFF	TGTGCCTGGACTCTGGGGGGGGAGCAGTTCTTC
-	TRBJ2-3	17	TRBV7-8	-	CASSLDSRDAYTDTQYF	TGTGCCAGCAGCTTAGATTCTAGGGACGCTTACACAGATACGCAGTATTTT
-	TRBJ1-2	14	TRBV10-1	-	CASSDGTGRYGYTF	TGCGCCAGCAGTGACGGTACGGGCCGCTATGGCTACACCTTC
many	TRBJ2-3	15	TRBV9	TRBD2	CASSPRAGETDTQYF	TGTGCCAGCAGCCCCCGAGCGGGAGAGACAGATACGCAGTATTTT
-	TRBJ2-3	17	TRBV5-1	TRBD2	CASSALLAGSSTDTQYF	TGCGCCAGCAGCGCGCTCCTAGCGGGCTCTAGCACAGATACGCAGTATTTT
few	TRBJ2-7	14	TRBV20-1	TRBD1	CSAEQGAPTYEQYF	TGCAGTGCCGAACAGGGGGCACCCACCTACGAGCAGTACTTC
-	TRBJ2-1	12	TRBV7-2	-	CASSLVEPEQFF	TGTGCCAGCAGCTTGGTAGAGCCTGAGCAGTTCTTC
few	TRBJ1-4	15	TRBV20-1	-	CSARVLGAPNEKLFF	TGCAGTGCTAGAGTGTTGGGGGCTCCGAATGAAAAACTGTTTTTT
-	TRBJ2-5	15	TRBV12-3/TRBV12-4	-	CASSPLSLGQETQYF	TGTGCCAGCAGTCCACTATCGCTGGGGCAAGAGACCCAGTACTTC
-	TRBJ1-1	15	TRBV9	-	CASSVVPRGVSEAFF	TGTGCCAGCAGCGTAGTTCCGAGGGGGGTCTCTGAAGCTTTCTTT
-	TRBJ2-7	16	TRBV2	TRBD2	CASRMGLAFYSYEQYF	TGTGCCAGCAGGATGGGACTAGCGTTTTACTCCTACGAGCAGTACTTC
-	TRBJ2-7	14	TRBV4-2	-	CASSQLGEFHEQYF	TGTGCCAGCAGCCAACTGGGGGAGTTCCACGAGCAGTACTTC
few	TRBJ2-1	14	TRBV29-1	TRBD2	CSVGLAGVFNEQFF	TGCAGCGTGGGACTAGCGGGAGTATTCAATGAGCAGTTCTTC
-	TRBJ1-1	14	TRBV20-1	TRBD1	CSALRTGANTEAFF	TGCAGTGCCCTGCGGACAGGGGCGAACACTGAAGCTTTCTTT
few	TRBJ2-7	16	TRBV10-3	-	CAISESDAPSYNEQYF	TGTGCCATCAGTGAGTCAGACGCGCCCTCCTACAATGAGCAGTACTTC
-	TRBJ2-7	18	TRBV12-3/TRBV12-4	TRBD2	CASSREPGTSGSYNEQYF	TGTGCCAGCAGTAGGGAACCTGGGACTAGCGGGAGTTACAATGAGCAGTACTTC